The present T cell receptor (beta chain) was sequenced within a study of CD8 T cells in Susac syndrome. RNA in amounts of roughly 0.5 to 1 ug was reverse transcribed with random hexamers. Across 54 Vbeta and 13 Jbeta, immunoSEQ multiplex PCR amplified TCR beta CDR3. MiXCR was run by TCRdb on the immunoSEQ multiplex PCR reads, yielding one entry per CDR3 protein. The top ten hold 0.16% of the sample, which has around 170,000 distinct CDR3 sequences, roughly 96% seen once. Germline V gene data show CDR1 as SGDLS and CDR2 as YYNGEE. V was clipped by 0 bases and J by 2 bases, with 8 bases between them. CDR3 size: 15 residues.

Material: CD8+ T cells from PBMCs. This clonotype was obtained from a human donor with multiple sclerosis. The gene calls are TRBV9 and TRBJ2-2; D tentatively fits TRBD1 or TRBD2 (5 bases each). The CDR3 sequence: CASSVEGTNTGELFF. Written as DNA, the CDR3 is TGTGCCAGCAGCGTAGAGGGGACCAACACCGGGGAGCTGTTTTTT.